One sample yielded the 20 T cell receptor beta chains listed below, sequenced in a study of blood T cell repertoires in COVID-19. TCRdb keeps only in-frame clones here, not all; method: immunoSEQ multiplex PCR. The repertoire includes approximately 170,000 clones, approximately 86% of them detected once, and approximately 1.1% sits in the top ten. The source material was peripheral blood. Every receptor here comes from a man between 60 and 70 years old who had recovered from COVID-19.

The gene calls are TRBV7-8 and TRBJ2-2; 8 bases map to TRBD1. CDR3 length equals 15 residues. The V gene's germline CDR1 is SGHVS and CDR2 FQNEAQ. V trimming: 5 bases; J trimming: 1 base; junction bases outside the gene matches: 3. The DNA of the CDR3 is TGTGCCAGCAGCCCCGGACAGGGGAACACCGGGGAGCTGTTTTTT. This gives the protein CASSPGQGNTGELFF. The variable domain in full, with the rest retrieved from reference TRBV7-8 and TRBJ2-2, is GAGVSQSPRYKVAKRGQDVALRCDPISGHVSLFWYQQALGQGPEFLTYFQNEAQLDKSGLPSDRFFAERPEGSVSTLKIQRTQQEDSAVYLCASSPGQGNTGELFFGEGSRLTVL.

This clone has more than one count but fewer than ten. In the same sample, other DNA sequences code for this CDR3. The J gene is TRBJ2-5, the V gene TRBV3-1 (or the pseudogene TRBV3-2), with 9 bases fitting TRBD2. J lost 5 bases, V lost 1 base, and 20 bases had no gene match. CDR3 size: 20 residues. Germline assignment: CDR1 LGHDT and CDR2 YNNKEL (reference sequence). CDR3 sequence (DNA): TGTGCCAGCAGCCAAGGGTTGACAGCCGAGGGCGGGGGGGCCCTGGAGACCCAGTACTTC. Translation: CASSQGLTAEGGGALETQYF.

J is TRBJ1-2 and V is TRBV5-6; possibly TRBD1 for D (5 bases). This CDR3 is 14 amino acids long. Germline CDR1 reads SGHDT; CDR2 reads YYEEEE. V lost 4 bases to trimming and J lost 5 bases, with 15 bases between them. The CDR3 DNA reads TGTGCCAGCAGCCGTCCAACGGGGGGGTATGGCTACACCTTC. Its translation: CASSRPTGGYGYTF.

This chain connects TRBV18 to TRBJ2-3, with D possibly matching TRBD2 (5 bases). V was clipped by 2 bases and J by 4 bases, with 7 bases between them. Germline CDR1 is KGHSH and CDR2 is LQKENI. The CDR3 is 13 amino acids. The CDR3 loop reads CASSPGESDTQYF. Written as DNA, the CDR3 is TGTGCCAGCTCACCAGGGGAGTCAGATACGCAGTATTTT.

V and J are TRBV9 and TRBJ2-4, with a tentative D call TRBD1 (5 bases). V dropped 5 bases and J dropped 8 bases, with 17 bases sitting between them. The V gene's germline CDR1 is SGDLS and CDR2 YYNGEE. The CDR3 contains 14 residues. CDR3 sequence: CASSGRAAVDIQYF. The CDR3 nucleotides read TGTGCCAGCAGTGGCAGGGCAGCAGTGGACATTCAGTACTTC.

The chain is built from TRBV11-2 and TRBJ2-6, with 7 bases matching TRBD2. Per germline, CDR1 SGHAT and CDR2 FQNNGV. This CDR3 is built from 13 residues. The junction had 0 bases not matched to a gene; V was cut back by 8 bases and J by 2 bases. The CDR3 reads CASRGAGANVLTF. DNA for the CDR3: TGTGCCAGCCGGGGGGCTGGGGCCAACGTCCTGACTTTC.

The rearrangement uses TRBV6-5 and TRBJ2-7; D gene unclear. Germline V gives CDR1 MNHEY, CDR2 SVGAGI. V lost 2 bases, J lost 3 bases, and 14 bases lay in between. The CDR3 sequence is 15 residues long. The CDR3 protein is CASSYDSPALYEQYF. Written as DNA, the CDR3 is TGTGCCAGCAGTTACGACTCCCCGGCCCTCTACGAGCAGTACTTC.

CDR3 DNA sequence: TGCGCCACCCAGCAGAGTAGCGGGGGGATTCCCTCCTACAATGAGCAGTTCTTC. Translation: CATQQSSGGIPSYNEQFF. The chain links TRBV5-1 to TRBJ2-1, with 10 bases aligning to TRBD2. The CDR3 covers 18 residues. V lost 9 bases to trimming and J lost 0 bases; unmatched junction nucleotides: 15. Germline loops: CDR1 SGHRS, CDR2 YFSETQ.

The J gene is TRBJ1-1, the V gene TRBV21-1; no DNA check was done on the table's D call, TRBD1. TRBV21-1 has pseudogene status. CDR3 length: 19 amino acids. The DNA for the CDR3 is TGTGCCAGCAGCAAAGGGGGTACAGGGAACCTCTGGAGGTACACTGAAGCTTTCTTT. Its translation is CASSKGGTGNLWRYTEAFF.

The V gene is TRBV6-2 or TRBV6-3, the J gene TRBJ2-3; D possibly corresponds to TRBD2 (6 bases). The germline V gene encodes CDR1 MNHEY and CDR2 SVGEGT. V lost 6 bases and J lost 8, with 12 bases in between. The CDR3 loop spans 12 amino acids. CDR3 protein: CASSNAGSTQYF. CDR3 nucleotide sequence: TGTGCCAGCAGCAACGCCGGGAGTACGCAGTATTTT.

The genes are TRBV5-5 and TRBJ2-3; no reliable D call. V lost 1 base, J lost 4 bases, and 10 bases lay in between. The CDR3 consists of 14 residues. Germline values: CDR1 SGHKS, CDR2 YYEKEE (reference sequence). CDR3 nucleotide sequence: TGTGCCAGCAGCTTGCTGAAAGTAGCAGATACGCAGTATTTT. Its translation: CASSLLKVADTQYF.

This clone showed up just once. V gene TRBV14 combines with J gene TRBJ1-6; possible D gene TRBD1, 6 bases. V lost 3 bases to trimming and J lost 7 bases, with 13 bases between them. The CDR3 totals 15 residues. The germline V gene encodes CDR1 SGHDN and CDR2 FVKESK. CDR3 DNA: TGTGCCAGCAGCCATCCGACAGGTCGGAATTCACCCCTCCACTTT. Translation: CASSHPTGRNSPLHF.

V usage is TRBV4-1 and J usage is TRBJ2-2; 7 bases agree with TRBD1. V shed 3 bases and J 4 bases; nucleotides not matched to a gene: 5. Germline V gene lookup returns CDR1 MGHRA and CDR2 YSYEKL. The CDR3 spans 15 residues. The DNA of the CDR3 is TGCGCCAGCAGCCAGGAAAACAGGGGCACCGGGGAGCTGTTTTTT. Translation gives CASSQENRGTGELFF.

The V and J genes are TRBV12-3 or TRBV12-4 and TRBJ2-2; weak D call: TRBD1 (6 bases). The germline V and J ends were trimmed by 6 bases and 5 bases, with 10 bases remaining between them. The CDR3 sequence is 13 residues long. The CDR3 sequence: CASRWTETGELFF. The DNA of the CDR3 is TGTGCCAGCAGGTGGACAGAAACCGGGGAGCTGTTTTTT.

This clone was seen a few times. This chain uses TRBV7-9 with TRBJ2-7; tentative D call: TRBD1 (5 bases). Germline V lookup: CDR1 SEHNR, CDR2 FQNEAQ (reference sequence). This CDR3 has 12 amino acids. Trimming cost V 5 bases and J 5 bases, with 10 bases left between them. CDR3 nucleotide sequence: TGTGCCAGCAGCCCCGACAGAAACGAGCAGTACTTC. Translated: CASSPDRNEQYF.

This clone occurred many times. The rearrangement links TRBV5-1 to TRBJ1-2; a possible D gene is TRBD1 (5 bases). CDR1 is SGHRS and CDR2 is YFSETQ in the germline V gene. This CDR3 is built from 15 residues. The V end lost 4 bases, the J end lost 8 bases, and 21 bases lay between the germline ends. CDR3 coding DNA: TGCGCCAGCAGCCCCGGGGGGGTAGGGCGTTTGGGCTACACCTTC. Protein: CASSPGGVGRLGYTF.

The CDR3, as DNA: TGTGCCAGCAGAGTCACTACAGCGGGAGGCTATGGCTACACCTTC. This sequence encodes CASRVTTAGGYGYTF. The chain is built from TRBV27 and TRBJ1-2; D is ambiguous. The germline CDR1 and CDR2 sequences are MNHEY and SMNVEV (reference sequence). V was shortened by 6 bases and J by 4 bases, with 18 bases between the two germline ends. The CDR3 spans 15 residues.

This clone appeared once. The gene calls are TRBV21-1 and TRBJ2-7; the DNA was not compared with TRBD1, the D call given in the table. TRBV21-1 is classified as a pseudogene. CDR3 length equals 14 residues. In DNA, the CDR3 is TGTGCCAGCAGCGCCCGGGACAGGTCCTGCGAGCAGTACTTC. It translates to CASSARDRSCEQYF.

The chain employs TRBV15 and TRBJ2-7; 12 bases map to TRBD2. Unmatched junction bases numbered 6, after V lost 0 bases and J lost 6 bases. The germline CDR1 and CDR2 sequences are LNHNV and YYDKDF (reference sequence). The CDR3 is 16 residues long. CDR3 region: CATSRDWPTSGGEQYF. The CDR3 bases are TGTGCCACCAGCAGAGATTGGCCGACTAGCGGGGGCGAGCAGTACTTC. Variable domain in full (rest from reference TRBV15 and TRBJ2-7): DAMVIQNPRYQVTQFGKPVTLSCSQTLNHNVMYWYQQKSSQAPKLLFHYYDKDFNNEADTPDNFQSRRPNTSFCFLDIRSPGLGDTAMYLCATSRDWPTSGGEQYFGPGTRLTVT.

The rearrangement links TRBV19 to TRBJ1-5; 8 bases agree with TRBD1. V gave up 10 bases and J gave up 3 bases; unmatched junction bases: 8. CDR1 and CDR2 (germline): LNHDA, SQIVND (reference sequence). CDR3 length equals 14 residues. The CDR3 DNA reads as TGTGCCACCCGACAGGGGTTGGACAATCAGCCCCAGCATTTT. This encodes CATRQGLDNQPQHF.